This T cell receptor beta chain was sequenced for a study of regulatory and conventional T cells in RAG deficiency. The CDR3 consists of 16 residues. Trimming at V came to 0 bases and at J to 4 bases, leaving 8 bases not matched to a gene. The germline V gene encodes CDR1 SGHVS and CDR2 FNYEAQ. Using immunoSEQ multiplex PCR, the repertoire was profiled, and TCRdb retains in-frame clones only, with some absent. The sample lists around 33,000 clones, 85% to 90% occurring once. In addition, the sample was reused for a study of regulatory T cells. From that report: The primer mix had 52 TRBV and 13 TRBJ primers.

This TCR was sampled from a human donor in good health. The V call is TRBV7-6, the J call TRBJ2-5, with TRBD2 identical over 7 bases. The sequenced sample consisted of CD8+ T cells sorted from blood. The CDR3 DNA reads TGTGCCAGCAGCTTAGCCCCTAGCGGTAGTGTAGAGACCCAGTACTTC. Its translation: CASSLAPSGSVETQYF.